This T cell receptor beta chain was captured by sequencing in a study of long-term antiretroviral therapy in people with HIV. Notes on the study in general: An increase in diversity followed ART, yet levels stayed below transplant donor controls.

Comment on this clone: The antigen remains unidentified.

V dropped 0 bases and J dropped 1; count of bases not matched to a gene: 2. Per germline, CDR1 MNHEY and CDR2 SVGAGI. This CDR3 is 16 amino acids long. Survey-level resolution applied to immunoSEQ assay v3.0. Only in-frame clones appear in the TCRdb table, and some are missing; sequencing was by immunoSEQ multiplex PCR. This sample has 25,000 to 35,000 clones, with roughly 80% found just once. The starting material was unsorted PBMCs, obtained 0.3 years after starting antiretroviral therapy. The source is a man aged 35-49 years with HIV. The chain joins TRBV6-5 to TRBJ2-1; TRBD1 aligns across 8 bases. The CDR3 is CASSYSTGVSYNEQFF. DNA for the CDR3: TGTGCCAGCAGTTACTCGACAGGGGTATCCTACAATGAGCAGTTCTTC.